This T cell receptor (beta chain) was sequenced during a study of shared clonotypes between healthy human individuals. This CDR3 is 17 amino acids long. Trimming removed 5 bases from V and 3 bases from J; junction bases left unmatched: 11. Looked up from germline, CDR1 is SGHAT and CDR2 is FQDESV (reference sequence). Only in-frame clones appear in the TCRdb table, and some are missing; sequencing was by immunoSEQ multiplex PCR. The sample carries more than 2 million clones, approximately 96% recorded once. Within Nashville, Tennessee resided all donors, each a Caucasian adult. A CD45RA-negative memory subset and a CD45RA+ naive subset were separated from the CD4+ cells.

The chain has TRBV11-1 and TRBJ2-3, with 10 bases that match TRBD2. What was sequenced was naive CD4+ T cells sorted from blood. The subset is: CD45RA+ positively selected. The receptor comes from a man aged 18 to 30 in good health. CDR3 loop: CASSQMGLASGTDTQYF. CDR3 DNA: TGTGCCAGCAGCCAAATGGGACTAGCGTCTGGGACAGATACGCAGTATTTT.